This T cell receptor (beta chain) comes out of a study of cytomegalovirus exposure and HLA in healthy donors. Germline loops: CDR1 MNHNS, CDR2 SASEGT. Trimming cost V 4 bases and J 2 bases, with 9 bases left between them. The length of the CDR3 is 13 residues. PCR primers comprised 60 Vbeta and 13 Jbeta primers. Profiling relied on immunoSEQ multiplex PCR, and the TCRdb table lists in-frame clones only, not all of them. The data show more than 95,000 clones, less than 80% seen once. The sequenced sample was PBMCs. The V and J genes are TRBV6-1 and TRBJ2-7, with D possibly matching TRBD2 (6 bases). The sequence was obtained from a woman between 50 and 59 years old in good health and CMV-seronegative. The CDR3 region has the DNA TGTGCCAGCAGTGGGGGGGAAACCTACGAGCAGTACTTC. This codes for CASSGGETYEQYF.